The clone carrying this T cell receptor beta chain was detected only a few times. The antigen is undetermined. Germline V gene sequence: CDR1 SGHVS, CDR2 FQNEAQ. The CDR3 covers 15 residues. V lost 2 bases and J lost 1, with 11 bases in between. Deep-level settings were used for running the assay. This table comes from immunoSEQ multiplex PCR, and its TCRdb copy is limited to in-frame clones, with some not included. The data hold 2 million to 2.5 million clones, with around 90% observed a single time. The source of the sample is a study of shared clonotypes between healthy human individuals. In the CD4+ fraction, cells were divided into CD45RA+ naive and CD45RA-negative memory subsets. Findings and caveats of the study: Lower generation probabilities were found for non-shared clonotypes than for those shared by all four donors. Naive CD4 clonotypes overlapped across a handful of donors at around 4.8%.

The V and J genes are TRBV7-8 and TRBJ1-1; D gene ambiguous. This receptor was obtained from a man younger than 30 in good health. Some clones in this sample may be carry-over from other donors' samples. The specimen was naive CD4+ T cells from PBMCs. This sample's subset: CD45RA+ positively selected. CDR3 DNA sequence: TGTGCCAGCAGCTTATTAGGACGTACGAACACTGAAGCTTTCTTT. Translation: CASSLLGRTNTEAFF.